This T cell receptor (beta chain) was documented in a study of blood T cell repertoires in COVID-19. Study overall: T cells, B-cell-depleted T cells, or PBMCs supplied cDNA or gDNA.

Deletions cut 1 base from V and 3 bases from J, with 9 bases between. Germline V CDR1 and CDR2: SGHTA, FQGNSA. This CDR3 spans 15 amino acids. Original processing methods: Reference gene primer amplification gave estimated nucleated cell counts. Data came from immunoSEQ multiplex PCR; TCRdb stores just in-frame clones and leaves some out. V and J calls and clone size are those listed in that table; D and trimming were worked out from the DNA. The sample has about 440,000 clones, 88% seen once. This chain connects TRBV7-2 to TRBJ1-4; D remains ambiguous. The sample comprised peripheral blood. The receptor's source is a woman aged 50 to 60 with COVID-19, enrolled during active disease. CDR3: CASSLGGRANEKLFF. In DNA form, the CDR3 reads TGTGCCAGCAGCTTAGGAGGGAGGGCTAATGAAAAACTGTTTTTT. The variable domain in full, completed from reference TRBV7-2 and TRBJ1-4, reads GAGVSQSPSNKVTEKGKDVELRCDPISGHTALYWYRQSLGQGLEFLIYFQGNSAPDKSGLPSDRFSAERTGGSVSTLTIQRTQQEDSAVYLCASSLGGRANEKLFFGSGTQLSVL.